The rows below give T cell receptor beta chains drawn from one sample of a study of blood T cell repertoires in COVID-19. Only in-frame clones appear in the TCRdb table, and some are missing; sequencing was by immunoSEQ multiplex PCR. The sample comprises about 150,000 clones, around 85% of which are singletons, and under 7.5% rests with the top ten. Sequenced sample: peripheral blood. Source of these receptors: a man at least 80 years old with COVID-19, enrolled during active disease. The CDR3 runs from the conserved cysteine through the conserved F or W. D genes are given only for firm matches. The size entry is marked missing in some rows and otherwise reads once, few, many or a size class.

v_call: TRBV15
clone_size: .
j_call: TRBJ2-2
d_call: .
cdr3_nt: TGTGCCACCAGCCCGGTTATTTCGAACACCGGGGAGCTGTTTTTT
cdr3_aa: CATSPVISNTGELFF

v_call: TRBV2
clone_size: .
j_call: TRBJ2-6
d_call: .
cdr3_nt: TGTGCCAGCAGTGAGCAGGCCTCTGGGGCCAACGTCCTGACTTTC
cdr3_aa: CASSEQASGANVLTF

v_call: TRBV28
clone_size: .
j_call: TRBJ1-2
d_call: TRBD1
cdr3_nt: TGTGCCAGCAGTTCGACAACAGGGGCCTATGGCTACACCTTC
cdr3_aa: CASSSTTGAYGYTF

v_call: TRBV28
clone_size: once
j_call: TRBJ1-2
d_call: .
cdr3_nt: TGTGCCAGCAGTTTATCCCCAGGGCGGACCTATGGCTACACCTTC
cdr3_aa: CASSLSPGRTYGYTF

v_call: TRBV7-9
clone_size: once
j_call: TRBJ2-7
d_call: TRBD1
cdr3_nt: TGTGCCAGCAGCTCAACCAATTCAGGGGGCCTGCTGTCGTACGAGCAGTACTTC
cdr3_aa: CASSSTNSGGLLSYEQYF

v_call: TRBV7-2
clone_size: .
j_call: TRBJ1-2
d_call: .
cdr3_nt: TGTGCCAGCAGCGACGACATTTTTCCGGATTTTCGGTATGGCTACACCTTC
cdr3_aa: CASSDDIFPDFRYGYTF

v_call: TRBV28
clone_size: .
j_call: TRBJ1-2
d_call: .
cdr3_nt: TGTGCCAGGAGCCAACAGGAGACCAACTATGGCTACACCTTC
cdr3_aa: CARSQQETNYGYTF

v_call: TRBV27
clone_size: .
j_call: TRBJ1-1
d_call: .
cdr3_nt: TGTGCCAGCAGTCCTCAGGGGAGGGGGAACACTGAAGCTTTCTTT
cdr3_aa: CASSPQGRGNTEAFF

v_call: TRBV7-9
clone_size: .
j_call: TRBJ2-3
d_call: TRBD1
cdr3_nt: TGTGCCAGCAGCTTAGGATGGCAGGGGGAGCACACAGATACGCAGTATTTT
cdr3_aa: CASSLGWQGEHTDTQYF

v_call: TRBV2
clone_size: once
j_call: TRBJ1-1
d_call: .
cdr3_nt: TGTGCCAGCAGTGAAGGGGACTGGGGTGAAGCTTTCTTT
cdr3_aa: CASSEGDWGEAFF

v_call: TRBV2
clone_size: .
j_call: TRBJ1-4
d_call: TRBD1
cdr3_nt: TGTGCCAGCAGTCAGGGGGAGGTTGAAAAACTGTTTTTT
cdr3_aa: CASSQGEVEKLFF

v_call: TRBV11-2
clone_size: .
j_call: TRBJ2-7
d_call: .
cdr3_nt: TGTGCCAGCAGCTTGGGGCCTGTTTACGAGCAGTACTTC
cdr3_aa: CASSLGPVYEQYF

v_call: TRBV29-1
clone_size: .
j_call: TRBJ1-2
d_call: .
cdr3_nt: TGCAGCGTTCAAGGACAGACTCTTTATGGCTACACCTTC
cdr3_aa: CSVQGQTLYGYTF

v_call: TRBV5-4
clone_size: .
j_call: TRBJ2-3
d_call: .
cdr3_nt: TGTGCCAGCAGCGCCGGGCCCGGGAGTTCCGAGTTCGGCTTCACAGATACGCAGTATTTT
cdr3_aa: CASSAGPGSSEFGFTDTQYF

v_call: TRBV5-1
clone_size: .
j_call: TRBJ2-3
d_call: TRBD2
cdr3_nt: TGCGCCAGCAATCTCTTTGCTAGCGGGGTTGCAGATACGCAGTATTTT
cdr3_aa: CASNLFASGVADTQYF

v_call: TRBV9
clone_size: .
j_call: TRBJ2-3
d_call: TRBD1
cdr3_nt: TGTGCCAGCAGCGTCTTGGGGGGGACAGGGACAGATACGCAGTATTTT
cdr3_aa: CASSVLGGTGTDTQYF

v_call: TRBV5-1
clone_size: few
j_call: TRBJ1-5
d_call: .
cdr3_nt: TGCGCCAGCAGCTTGAATGAGGGTCAGCCCCAGCATTTT
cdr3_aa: CASSLNEGQPQHF

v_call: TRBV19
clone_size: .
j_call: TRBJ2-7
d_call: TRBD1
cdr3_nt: TGTGCCAGTAGTCAGGGGGCTTCCTACGAGCAGTACTTC
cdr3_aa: CASSQGASYEQYF

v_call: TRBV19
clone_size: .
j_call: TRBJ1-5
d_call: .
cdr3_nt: TGTGCCAGTAGTATCGCCCCGGGACTCGGCAATCAGCCCCAGCATTTT
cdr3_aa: CASSIAPGLGNQPQHF

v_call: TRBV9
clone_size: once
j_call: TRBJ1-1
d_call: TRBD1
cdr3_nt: TGTGCCAGCAGCGTAGCCCGGACAGGGTGGGACACTGAAGCTTTCTTT
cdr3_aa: CASSVARTGWDTEAFF

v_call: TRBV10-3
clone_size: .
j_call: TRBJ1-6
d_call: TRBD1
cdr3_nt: TGTGCCATCAGTGATGCAGGGGGCTACTATAATTCACCCCTCCACTTT
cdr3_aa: CAISDAGGYYNSPLHF

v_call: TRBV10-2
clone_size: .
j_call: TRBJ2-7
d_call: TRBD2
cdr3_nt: TGCGCCAGCAGGTTTAGCGGGGGAATATCCTACGAGCAGTACTTC
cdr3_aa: CASRFSGGISYEQYF

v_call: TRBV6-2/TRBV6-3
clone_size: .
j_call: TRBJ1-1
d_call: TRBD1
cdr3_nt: TGTGCCAGCAGTTACTGGACAGGGCGTGCTTTCTTT
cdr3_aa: CASSYWTGRAFF

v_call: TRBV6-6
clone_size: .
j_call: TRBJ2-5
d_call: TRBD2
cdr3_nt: TGTGCCAGCAAGGAGACTAGCGGGGCCGAGGGGACCCAGTACTTC
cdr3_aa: CASKETSGAEGTQYF

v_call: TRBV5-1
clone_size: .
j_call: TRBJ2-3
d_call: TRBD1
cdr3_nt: TGCGCCAGCAGCTATGGGACAGGAGATACGCAGTATTTT
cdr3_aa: CASSYGTGDTQYF

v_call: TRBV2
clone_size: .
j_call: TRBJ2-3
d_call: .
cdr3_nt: TGTGCCAGCGCCGGGGAAGGGCTAGCGCAAAGCACAGATACGCAGTATTTT
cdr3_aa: CASAGEGLAQSTDTQYF

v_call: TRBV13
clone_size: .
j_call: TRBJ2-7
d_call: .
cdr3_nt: TGTGCCAGCAGCTTAGGAATCAAGAGTAAGCAGTACTTC
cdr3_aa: CASSLGIKSKQYF